Listed below are T cell receptor beta chains from one sample, sequenced in a study of siplizumab effects on memory and regulatory T cells. Some clones are missing from TCRdb's copy, which holds only in-frame ones; the method was immunoSEQ multiplex PCR. The sample includes tens of thousands of clones, 95% to 98% of them seen just once. The sample taken for sequencing was naive CD8+ T cells sorted from blood. These receptors were taken from a human donor in good health. Both conserved end residues are part of each CDR3. The D gene is left open where the match is weak. Size is omitted from some rows. Given values are once, few, many or a class for expanded clones.

CDR3,DNA,J,D,V,size
CASSQGTSGAYEQYF,TGCGCCAGCAGCCAAGGGACTAGCGGGGCCTACGAGCAGTACTTC,TRBJ2-7,TRBD2,TRBV4-3,-
CASSFPGTGFLWQYF,TGTGCCAGCAGCTTCCCCGGGACAGGGTTCTTATGGCAGTACTTC,TRBJ2-7,TRBD1,TRBV7-9,-
CAIILEGLLTNTGELFF,TGTGCCATCATCCTGGAAGGCCTCTTAACGAACACCGGGGAGCTGTTTTTT,TRBJ2-2,-,TRBV7-9,-
CASSIRTSGSNEQFF,TGTGCCAGCAGTATCAGGACTAGCGGGAGTAATGAGCAGTTCTTC,TRBJ2-1,TRBD2,TRBV28,-
CVVGDRDGYTF,TGCGTGGTGGGGGACAGGGATGGCTACACCTTC,TRBJ1-2,TRBD1,TRBV20-1,-
CASSVGLAGGYEQYF,TGCGCCAGCTCTGTCGGGCTAGCGGGAGGCTACGAGCAGTACTTC,TRBJ2-7,TRBD2,TRBV5-1,-
CASSIRPSGTTGETQYF,TGTGCCAGTAGTATACGCCCCTCCGGGACAACTGGGGAGACCCAGTACTTC,TRBJ2-5,-,TRBV19,-
CASSLLAGPSYEQYF,TGTGCCAGCAGCTTGTTGGCGGGCCCATCCTACGAGCAGTACTTC,TRBJ2-7,-,TRBV5-6,-
CASNSGGGHTEAFF,TGCGCCAGTAACTCAGGCGGAGGTCACACTGAAGCTTTCTTT,TRBJ1-1,-,TRBV10-2,-
CASRLTGISYEQYF,TGTGCCAGCAGACTTACAGGGATCTCCTACGAGCAGTACTTC,TRBJ2-7,-,TRBV6-5,-
CAWSVHLVPGPGTEAFF,TGTGCCTGGAGTGTACATCTGGTGCCAGGGCCGGGGACTGAAGCTTTCTTT,TRBJ1-1,-,TRBV30,once
CASSPGQGAPHEQYF,TGTGCCAGCAGCCCGGGACAGGGGGCGCCCCACGAGCAGTACTTC,TRBJ2-7,TRBD1,TRBV9,-
CATSRGLAGDEQYF,TGTGCCACCAGCAGAGGACTAGCGGGAGACGAGCAGTACTTC,TRBJ2-7,TRBD2,TRBV15,-
CASSIGANYGYTF,TGTGCCAGCAGCATTGGAGCTAACTATGGCTACACCTTC,TRBJ1-2,-,TRBV7-9,-
CASSPEKDSSSYEQYF,TGTGCCAGCAGCCCGGAGAAGGACAGCAGCTCCTACGAGCAGTACTTC,TRBJ2-7,-,TRBV28,-
CASSSGGSYEQYF,TGTGCCAGCAGTTCTGGGGGATCCTACGAGCAGTACTTC,TRBJ2-7,-,TRBV28,-
CAWSKPRTSGETQYF,TGTGCCTGGAGTAAGCCCAGGACTAGCGGGGAGACCCAGTACTTC,TRBJ2-5,TRBD2,TRBV30,-
CASSLPLYNEQFF,TGTGCCAGCAGCCTACCCTTATACAATGAGCAGTTCTTC,TRBJ2-1,-,TRBV7-2,-
CASRHSSGDYNEQFF,TGTGCCAGCAGACATTCTAGCGGGGACTACAATGAGCAGTTCTTC,TRBJ2-1,TRBD2,TRBV27,-
CASSPTGSYEQYF,TGCGCCAGCAGCCCCACGGGATCCTACGAGCAGTACTTC,TRBJ2-7,-,TRBV5-1,-
CASSQAGQALYEQYF,TGCGCCAGCAGCCAAGCGGGACAGGCCCTCTACGAGCAGTACTTC,TRBJ2-7,TRBD1,TRBV4-3,once
CAWSVLGVTNYGYTF,TGTGCCTGGAGTGTACTGGGGGTCACTAACTATGGCTACACCTTC,TRBJ1-2,-,TRBV30,once
CASSAGWGVSYEQYF,TGTGCCAGCAGCGCTGGTTGGGGGGTCTCCTACGAGCAGTACTTC,TRBJ2-7,-,TRBV2,-
CASSESTSGFYEQYF,TGTGCCAGCAGTGAATCGACTAGCGGGTTCTACGAGCAGTACTTC,TRBJ2-7,TRBD2,TRBV2,once
CASSVRGASYNEQFF,TGTGCCAGCAGTGTTAGGGGCGCCTCCTACAATGAGCAGTTCTTC,TRBJ2-1,-,TRBV2,-
CAWYRGLYNEQFF,TGTGCCTGGTACAGGGGGCTCTACAATGAGCAGTTCTTC,TRBJ2-1,TRBD1,TRBV30,-
CASSAANDRVLLNEQYF,TGTGCCAGCAGCGCTGCAAATGACAGGGTCCTCCTGAACGAGCAGTACTTC,TRBJ2-7,TRBD1,TRBV9,-
CASSPRTDTQYF,TGTGCCAGCAGCCCCCGGACAGATACGCAGTATTTT,TRBJ2-3,-,TRBV9,-
CASSSEAGGHEQYF,TGTGCCAGCAGCTCGGAGGCGGGGGGCCACGAGCAGTACTTC,TRBJ2-7,TRBD2,TRBV7-8,-
CASSYGLNTGELFF,TGTGCCAGCAGTTATGGTTTGAACACCGGGGAGCTGTTTTTT,TRBJ2-2,-,TRBV6-5,-
CASSLLASEYNEQFF,TGTGCCAGCAGTTTGTTGGCTAGCGAGTACAATGAGCAGTTCTTC,TRBJ2-1,-,TRBV27,once
CASSLELKGTEAFF,TGTGCCAGCAGCCTAGAACTCAAGGGAACTGAAGCTTTCTTT,TRBJ1-1,-,TRBV7-2,-
CASSGTGSLSEQYF,TGTGCCAGCAGCGGAACAGGGTCCCTCTCCGAGCAGTACTTC,TRBJ2-7,-,TRBV9,-
CASSPKWITTDTQYF,TGCGCCAGCAGCCCGAAATGGATTACCACAGATACGCAGTATTTT,TRBJ2-3,-,TRBV23-1,-
CASSLVFSGSRETQYF,TGCGCCAGCAGCTTGGTATTTAGCGGGAGTAGGGAGACCCAGTACTTC,TRBJ2-5,TRBD2,TRBV5-1,-
CSVPSQYF,TGCAGCGTCCCTTCGCAGTATTTT,TRBJ2-3,-,TRBV29-1,few
CASSDGTRNEQYF,TGTGCCAGCAGTGACGGGACACGCAACGAGCAGTACTTC,TRBJ2-7,-,TRBV25-1,-
CASSDSGREGDTQYF,TGTGCCAGCAGTGACTCTGGGCGGGAGGGGGATACGCAGTATTTT,TRBJ2-3,TRBD2,TRBV25-1,-
CASSASPQGQPGNTIYF,TGTGCCAGCAGCGCTAGTCCACAGGGTCAACCTGGAAACACCATATATTTT,TRBJ1-3,-,TRBV9,-
CASSTRTGAYEQYF,TGTGCCAGCAGCACGCGGACAGGGGCCTACGAGCAGTACTTC,TRBJ2-7,TRBD1,TRBV13,once
CASTLQTEAFF,TGTGCCAGCACCCTACAGACTGAAGCTTTCTTT,TRBJ1-1,-,TRBV28,-
CSAGTDTQYF,TGCAGTGCTGGCACAGATACGCAGTATTTT,TRBJ2-3,-,TRBV20-1,-
CASSLSLAGENNEQFF,TGTGCCAGCAGCCTGTCGCTAGCGGGAGAAAACAATGAGCAGTTCTTC,TRBJ2-1,TRBD2,TRBV7-2,-
CASSHVAEGQFF,TGTGCCAGCAGCCACGTAGCGGAGGGGCAGTTCTTC,TRBJ2-1,-,TRBV7-6,-
CASSPRTGVYEQYF,TGTGCCAGCAGCCCCCGGACAGGGGTCTACGAGCAGTACTTC,TRBJ2-7,TRBD1,TRBV7-6,-
CASSLTGPWGEQYF,TGTGCCAGCAGCCTGACGGGGCCGTGGGGCGAGCAGTACTTC,TRBJ2-7,-,TRBV27,-
CASSVVSGDGTDTQYF,TGTGCCAGCAGCGTAGTTTCAGGGGACGGCACAGATACGCAGTATTTT,TRBJ2-3,-,TRBV9,once
CATSRDLGGATNEKLFF,TGTGCCACCAGCAGAGATCTTGGAGGGGCCACTAATGAAAAACTGTTTTTT,TRBJ1-4,-,TRBV15,once
CASSMGPRSTSAGYTF,TGTGCCAGTAGTATGGGTCCCCGCTCCACCTCGGCTGGCTACACCTTC,TRBJ1-2,-,TRBV19,-
CASSLVDMNTEAFF,TGCGCCAGCAGTCTCGTAGACATGAACACTGAAGCTTTCTTT,TRBJ1-1,-,TRBV10-2,-
CASSQAGTEAFF,TGCGCCAGCAGCCAAGCGGGGACTGAAGCTTTCTTT,TRBJ1-1,-,TRBV4-1,-
CASSKAEFYEQYF,TGTGCCAGCAGCAAAGCGGAATTCTACGAGCAGTACTTC,TRBJ2-7,-,TRBV7-9,-
CASSHSGGGYNEQFF,TGTGCCAGCAGCCATAGCGGGGGAGGCTACAATGAGCAGTTCTTC,TRBJ2-1,TRBD2,TRBV5-4,-